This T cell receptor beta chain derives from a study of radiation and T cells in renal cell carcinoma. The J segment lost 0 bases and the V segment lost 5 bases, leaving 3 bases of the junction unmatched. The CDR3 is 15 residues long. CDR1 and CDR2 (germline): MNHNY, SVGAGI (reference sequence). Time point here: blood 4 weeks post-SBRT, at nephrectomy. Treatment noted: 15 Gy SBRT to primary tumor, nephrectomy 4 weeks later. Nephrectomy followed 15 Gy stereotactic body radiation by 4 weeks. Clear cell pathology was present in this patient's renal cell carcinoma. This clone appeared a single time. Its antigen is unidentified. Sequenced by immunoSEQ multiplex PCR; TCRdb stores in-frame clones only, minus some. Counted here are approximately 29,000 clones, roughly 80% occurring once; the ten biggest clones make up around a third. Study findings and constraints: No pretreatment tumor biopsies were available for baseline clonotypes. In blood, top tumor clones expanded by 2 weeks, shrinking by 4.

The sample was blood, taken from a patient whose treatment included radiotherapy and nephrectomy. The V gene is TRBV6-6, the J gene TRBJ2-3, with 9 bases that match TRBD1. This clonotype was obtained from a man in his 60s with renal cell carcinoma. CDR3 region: CASSAGTGSTDTQYF. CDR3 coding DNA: TGTGCCAGCAGTGCCGGGACAGGGAGCACAGATACGCAGTATTTT.